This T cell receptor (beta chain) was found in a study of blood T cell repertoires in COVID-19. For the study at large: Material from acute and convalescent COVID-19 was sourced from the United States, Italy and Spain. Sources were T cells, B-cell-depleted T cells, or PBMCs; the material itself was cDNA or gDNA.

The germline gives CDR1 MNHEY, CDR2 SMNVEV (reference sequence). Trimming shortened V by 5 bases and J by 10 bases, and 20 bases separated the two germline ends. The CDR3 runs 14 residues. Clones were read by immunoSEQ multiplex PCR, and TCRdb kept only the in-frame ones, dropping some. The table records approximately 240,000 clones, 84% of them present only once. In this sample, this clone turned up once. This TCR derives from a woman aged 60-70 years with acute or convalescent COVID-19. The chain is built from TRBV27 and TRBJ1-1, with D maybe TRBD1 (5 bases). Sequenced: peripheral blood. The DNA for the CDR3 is TGTGCCAGCAGTCCCCGCGGGGCCTTCGGGTCAGCTTTCTTT. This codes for CASSPRGAFGSAFF.